A single sample gave rise to the 27 T cell receptor beta chains below, sequenced in a study of blood T cell repertoires in COVID-19. TCRdb's copy holds only in-frame clones and misses some; the assay was immunoSEQ multiplex PCR. Counted here are around 300,000 clones, over 80% occurring once; the ten biggest clones make up roughly 6%. The sequencing input was peripheral blood. These receptors were obtained from a woman between 50 and 59 years old with COVID-19, enrolled during active disease.

This chain links TRBV2 with TRBJ2-1; 13 bases line up with TRBD2. From germline, CDR1 is SNHLY and CDR2 FYNNEI. J lost 6 bases, V lost 6 bases, and 2 bases had no gene match. CDR3 length: 14 amino acids. In nucleotides, the CDR3 is TGTGCCAGCAGGCGACTAGCGGGAGGCAATGAGCAGTTCTTC. Its translation is CASRRLAGGNEQFF. Complete variable domain (other parts from reference TRBV2 and TRBJ2-1): EPEVTQTPSHQVTQMGQEVILRCVPISNHLYFYWYRQILGQKVEFLVSFYNNEISEKSEIFDDQFSVERPDGSNFTLKIRSTKLEDSAMYFCASRRLAGGNEQFFGPGTRLTVL.

The chain uses TRBV2 and TRBJ2-7; 10 nucleotides align to TRBD1. Germline CDR1 and CDR2: SNHLY and FYNNEI. V was pared by 6 bases and J by 6 bases, with 8 bases of the junction left unmatched. This CDR3 has 14 amino acids. CDR3 sequence (DNA): TGTGCCAGCAGGCCCAGACAGGGGGCAATCGAGCAGTACTTC. Amino acids: CASRPRQGAIEQYF.

This clone occurred once. The DNA for the CDR3 is TGTGCCAGCAGAAGATCTGGCGGGGGCTACACCTTC. This sequence encodes CASRRSGGGYTF. V usage is TRBV6-4 and J usage is TRBJ1-2; D ambiguous. The CDR3 has 12 amino acids. Germline V gene sequence: CDR1 MRHNA, CDR2 SNTAGT. The ends were cut back, 6 bases at V and 8 bases at J, with 13 bases in the middle.

This rearrangement joins TRBV7-9 to TRBJ1-4; 12 bases fit TRBD1. CDR3 length equals 14 residues. The J segment lost 8 bases and the V segment lost 5 bases, leaving 3 bases of the junction unmatched. Germline V gene data show CDR1 as SEHNR and CDR2 as FQNEAQ (reference sequence). The CDR3 bases are TGTGCCAGCAGCCGGGACAGGGGGCGAGAAAAACTGTTTTTT. Its translation is CASSRDRGREKLFF.

The chain has TRBV7-9 and TRBJ2-1; 7 positions match TRBD2. The CDR3 runs 16 residues. Germline V lookup: CDR1 SEHNR, CDR2 FQNEAQ (reference sequence). With V trimmed by 4 bases and J by 6 bases, 12 bases remained unmatched. The CDR3 sequence: CASSSPGLRGSNEQFF. CDR3 bases: TGTGCCAGCAGCTCCCCCGGGTTGCGGGGGTCCAATGAGCAGTTCTTC.

This clone was picked up one time. The chain joins TRBV4-2 to TRBJ1-6; D remains ambiguous. The CDR3 sequence is 15 residues long. V was cut by 1 base and J by 10 bases, with 14 bases left in between. From germline, CDR1 is LGHNA and CDR2 YNFKEQ. In DNA form, the CDR3 reads TGTGCCAGCAGCCAAGCACGGGATACCTGGTCACCCCTCCACTTT. Encoded protein: CASSQARDTWSPLHF.

The V gene is TRBV7-9, the J gene TRBJ2-5; no clear D gene. Deletions cut 5 bases from V and 6 bases from J, with 10 bases between. Germline V CDR1 and CDR2: SEHNR, FQNEAQ (reference sequence). The CDR3 sequence is 12 residues long. The CDR3 loop is CASSPTSKTQYF. In nucleotides, the CDR3 is TGTGCCAGCAGCCCGACTTCGAAGACCCAGTACTTC.

This clone was seen only once. The V and J genes are TRBV7-2 and TRBJ2-3, with D uncertain. V dropped 2 bases and J dropped 4 bases, with 10 bases sitting between them. The CDR3 sequence is 14 residues long. Germline V lookup: CDR1 SGHTA, CDR2 FQGNSA. The CDR3 is CASSLTGWADTQYF. The CDR3 DNA reads TGTGCCAGCAGCTTAACGGGTTGGGCAGATACGCAGTATTTT.

V is TRBV7-9 and J is TRBJ2-2; the D is unclear. Germline V gene data show CDR1 as SEHNR and CDR2 as FQNEAQ (reference sequence). Deletions cut 0 bases from V and 4 bases from J, with 6 bases between. This CDR3 is 14 amino acids long. The CDR3 DNA follows: TGTGCCAGCAGCTTAGCTGCGAGCACCGGGGAGCTGTTTTTT. Translation gives CASSLAASTGELFF.

Notes on this clone: This CDR3 is also generated by other DNA sequences in the sample. The V call is TRBV19, the J call TRBJ2-1; D unresolved. Trimming shortened V by 0 bases and J by 4 bases, and 4 bases separated the two germline ends. CDR1 LNHDA and CDR2 SQIVND come from the germline V gene (reference sequence). This CDR3 has 13 amino acids. The CDR3: CASSIDRYNEQFF. The CDR3 DNA sequence: TGTGCCAGTAGTATAGACCGGTACAATGAGCAGTTCTTC.

The chain combines TRBV30 with TRBJ2-2; 10 bases line up with TRBD1. V lost 4 bases, J lost 4 bases, and 9 bases stayed unmatched. This CDR3 is 16 amino acids long. Germline V lookup: CDR1 GTSNPN, CDR2 SVGIG (reference sequence). The CDR3 protein is CAWNPWDRGVTGELFF. In nucleotides, the CDR3 is TGTGCCTGGAACCCGTGGGACAGGGGAGTCACCGGGGAGCTGTTTTTT.

The chain carries TRBV5-6 and TRBJ2-7; the match to TRBD2 covers 7 bases. Germline CDR1 is SGHDT and CDR2 is YYEEEE. This CDR3 comprises 14 residues. V shed 4 bases and J 4 bases; nucleotides not matched to a gene: 8. The CDR3 region is CASSRGRGRYEQYF. The CDR3 DNA reads as TGTGCCAGCAGCCGTGGGAGGGGAAGATACGAGCAGTACTTC.

V and J are TRBV5-4 and TRBJ1-1; no clear D gene. This CDR3 is built from 13 residues. V was cut by 5 bases and J by 0 bases, with 8 bases left in between. CDR1 SGHNT and CDR2 YYREEE come from the germline V gene (reference sequence). CDR3 bases: TGTGCCAGCAGTTCTTACATGAACACTGAAGCTTTCTTT. Its translation: CASSSYMNTEAFF.

This rearrangement joins TRBV5-1 to TRBJ2-3, with D possibly matching TRBD2 (7 bases). V dropped 4 bases and J dropped 0 bases, with 15 bases sitting between them. The CDR3 totals 16 residues. Germline V gene sequence: CDR1 SGHRS, CDR2 YFSETQ. The CDR3 sequence: CASSPGGVPSTDTQYF. For the CDR3, the DNA is TGCGCCAGCAGCCCGGGGGGCGTCCCGAGCACAGATACGCAGTATTTT. The full variable domain, rest sourced from reference TRBV5-1 and TRBJ2-3, is KAGVTQTPRYLIKTRGQQVTLSCSPISGHRSVSWYQQTPGQGLQFLFEYFSETQRNKGNFPGRFSGRQFSNSRSEMNVSTLELGDSALYLCASSPGGVPSTDTQYFGPGTRLTVL.

The rearrangement links TRBV27 to TRBJ2-7; TRBD2 aligns across 8 bases. The CDR3 totals 16 residues. The J segment lost 7 bases and the V segment lost 4 bases, leaving 15 bases of the junction unmatched. The germline V gene encodes CDR1 MNHEY and CDR2 SMNVEV (reference sequence). The CDR3: CASSSHSAGTRGEQYF. The CDR3, as DNA: TGTGCCAGCAGTTCCCACTCGGCCGGGACTAGGGGGGAGCAGTACTTC.

The chain carries TRBV30 and TRBJ2-2; 10 bases fit TRBD2. The CDR3 runs to 17 residues. V trimming: 2 bases; J trimming: 1 base; junction bases outside the gene matches: 7. Germline values: CDR1 GTSNPN, CDR2 SVGIG (reference sequence). The CDR3 sequence is CAWSLQGLAENTGELFF. CDR3 bases: TGTGCCTGGAGTCTCCAAGGACTAGCGGAGAACACCGGGGAGCTGTTTTTT.

This chain connects TRBV5-1 to TRBJ2-1; 10 bases are shared with TRBD2. Germline trimming cut 4 bases from V and 4 bases from J; bases unmatched to any gene: 5. CDR1 SGHRS and CDR2 YFSETQ come from the germline V gene. There are 15 residues in the CDR3. CDR3 sequence (DNA): TGCGCCAGCAGCCAAGCGGGAGGGTGGTACAATGAGCAGTTCTTC. Protein sequence: CASSQAGGWYNEQFF.

V and J are TRBV19 and TRBJ2-7, with unresolved D. CDR3 length: 16 amino acids. The V end lost 0 bases, the J end lost 3 bases, and 15 bases lay between the germline ends. Germline loops: CDR1 LNHDA, CDR2 SQIVND (reference sequence). The CDR3 loop reads CASSIDRFPEHYEQYF. CDR3 DNA sequence: TGTGCCAGTAGTATAGATCGTTTTCCCGAACACTACGAGCAGTACTTC.

This chain's CDR3 is CSVRGVAGLIYNEQFF. CDR3 nucleotide sequence: TGCAGCGTCCGAGGGGTAGCGGGCCTCATCTACAATGAGCAGTTCTTC. The chain has TRBV29-1 and TRBJ2-1; 7 bases agree with TRBD2. The germline CDR1 and CDR2 sequences are SQVTM and ANQGSEA. The CDR3 length is 16 residues. The V segment lost 6 bases and the J segment 3 bases; nucleotides outside the gene matches: 14.

The chain combines TRBV3-1 (or the pseudogene TRBV3-2) with TRBJ2-3; D unclear. Germline V gene lookup returns CDR1 LGHDT and CDR2 YNNKEL (reference sequence). The CDR3 contains 14 residues. Between the trimmed V and J ends, which lost 0 bases and 5 bases, there was a span of 9 bases. The CDR3 DNA follows: TGTGCCAGCAGCCAAGATCGTCCTCGAGATACGCAGTATTTT. It codes for CASSQDRPRDTQYF.

The chain links TRBV19 to TRBJ1-5; tentative D call: TRBD1 (6 bases). This CDR3 contains 14 residues. Trimming removed 2 bases at V and 6 bases at J, with 11 bases between. Germline assignment: CDR1 LNHDA and CDR2 SQIVND (reference sequence). CDR3 region: CASSIRGGFQPQHF. The CDR3 bases are TGTGCCAGTAGTATACGAGGGGGTTTTCAGCCCCAGCATTTT.

The CDR3 is CASSPSLASTDTQYF. As DNA, the CDR3 is TGTGCCAGCAGCCCATCTCTAGCGAGCACAGATACGCAGTATTTT. The chain joins TRBV4-2 to TRBJ2-3, with D possibly matching TRBD2 (6 bases). V shed 4 bases and J shed 0 bases, with 11 bases lying between them. This CDR3 is built from 15 residues. Germline V gene sequence: CDR1 LGHNA, CDR2 YNFKEQ.

This rearrangement joins TRBV7-9 to TRBJ1-1; no definite D call. CDR3 size: 14 residues. Germline assignment: CDR1 SEHNR and CDR2 FQNEAQ (reference sequence). Trimming removed 3 bases at V and 4 bases at J, with 12 bases between. The DNA for the CDR3 is TGTGCCAGCAGCTTGGGCAGGACTGGCACTGAAGCTTTCTTT. It translates to CASSLGRTGTEAFF.

V and J are TRBV18 and TRBJ2-7; 11 nucleotides match TRBD2. Germline lookup yields CDR1 KGHSH and CDR2 LQKENI. The CDR3 is 15 residues long. Trimming took 5 bases from V and 5 from J; bases not matched to a gene: 8. The CDR3 loop is CASSATSGSTNEQYF. The DNA of the CDR3 is TGTGCCAGCTCAGCTACTAGCGGGAGTACGAACGAGCAGTACTTC.

This chain links TRBV2 with TRBJ1-1; 9 bases align to TRBD1. V shed 4 bases and J 7 bases; nucleotides not matched to a gene: 7. From germline, CDR1 is SNHLY and CDR2 FYNNEI. CDR3 size: 14 residues. This chain's CDR3 is CASSVVRQGVEAFF. DNA of the CDR3: TGTGCCAGCAGTGTAGTGCGACAGGGGGTTGAAGCTTTCTTT.

The genes are TRBV2 and TRBJ2-1; D gene ambiguous. CDR1 and CDR2 (germline): SNHLY, FYNNEI. CDR3 size: 13 residues. The ends were cut back, 2 bases at V and 6 bases at J, with 8 bases in the middle. CDR3 bases: TGTGCCAGCAGTGAATACTTCCTCAATGAGCAGTTCTTC. Protein product: CASSEYFLNEQFF. Based on the CDR3 plus reference TRBV2 and TRBJ2-1, the full variable domain is EPEVTQTPSHQVTQMGQEVILRCVPISNHLYFYWYRQILGQKVEFLVSFYNNEISEKSEIFDDQFSVERPDGSNFTLKIRSTKLEDSAMYFCASSEYFLNEQFFGPGTRLTVL.

V gene TRBV30 combines with J gene TRBJ2-5; 7 nucleotides line up with TRBD2. The V segment lost 4 bases and the J segment 5 bases; nucleotides outside the gene matches: 10. Germline CDR1 reads GTSNPN; CDR2 reads SVGIG (reference sequence). The CDR3 length is 14 residues. The CDR3 protein is CAWTRRELEETQYF. Here the CDR3 DNA reads TGTGCCTGGACTCGGCGGGAGTTGGAGGAGACCCAGTACTTC. Combining the CDR3 with reference TRBV30 and TRBJ2-5 gives the whole variable domain SQTIHQWPATLVQPVGSPLSLECTVEGTSNPNLYWYRQAAGRGLQLLFYSVGIGQISSEVPQNLSASRPQDRQFILSSKKLLLSDSGFYLCAWTRRELEETQYFGPGTRLLVL.